This is a list of T cell receptor beta chains from one sample in a study of low-dose radiotherapy and immunotherapy resistance in tumors. Using its own MiXCR run on the reads, TCRdb lists one record per CDR3 protein. The repertoire has 50,000 or so distinct CDR3 sequences, approximately 22% of them found once; the top ten carry around 7%. Sequences were derived from PBMCs, sampled after low-dose radiotherapy plus immunotherapy. These TCRs come from a male donor with prostate cancer. The CDR3 runs from the conserved cysteine through the conserved F or W. The D gene is left open where the match is weak. Size is stated for part of the rows, as once, few or many counts, or as a class when the clone is expanded.

J gene: TRBJ2-3
V gene: TRBV11-2
clone size: many
CDR3 length: 17
D gene: TRBD2
CDR3 DNA: TGTGCCAGCAGCTCTTCCCCTCCGGGAGGGGGGGCAGATACGCAGTATTTT
CDR3 protein: CASSSSPPGGGADTQYF

J gene: TRBJ2-1
V gene: TRBV18
clone size: many
CDR3 length: 18
D gene: TRBD2
CDR3 DNA: TGTGCCAGCTCACCACCGCTAGCGGGTCCGCGCTCCTACAATGAGCAGTTCTTC
CDR3 protein: CASSPPLAGPRSYNEQFF

J gene: TRBJ2-1
V gene: TRBV7-2
clone size: many
CDR3 length: 17
D gene: NA
CDR3 DNA: TGTGCCAGCAGCTTAGCTGTGGCTTCCACCTCCTACAATGAGCAGTTCTTC
CDR3 protein: CASSLAVASTSYNEQFF

J gene: TRBJ2-2
V gene: TRBV6-2/TRBV6-3
clone size: once
CDR3 length: 14
D gene: TRBD2
CDR3 DNA: TGTGCCAGCAGGCGGGCTAGCGGGACCGGGGAGCTGTTTTTT
CDR3 protein: CASRRASGTGELFF

J gene: TRBJ2-1
V gene: TRBV6-2/TRBV6-3
clone size: NA
CDR3 length: 16
D gene: TRBD2
CDR3 DNA: TGTGCCAGCAGATCCCCCCCCCGCGGGGGGGTCATTGAGCAGTTCTTC
CDR3 protein: CASRSPPRGGVIEQFF

J gene: TRBJ2-7
V gene: TRBV7-8
clone size: many
CDR3 length: 14
D gene: NA
CDR3 DNA: TGTGCCAGCAGCGCAATATTGAACGGTTACGAGCAGTACTTC
CDR3 protein: CASSAILNGYEQYF

J gene: TRBJ2-3
V gene: TRBV4-3
clone size: few
CDR3 length: 13
D gene: NA
CDR3 DNA: TGCGCCAGCAGCCAGGAGTACACAGATACGCAGTATTTT
CDR3 protein: CASSQEYTDTQYF

J gene: TRBJ2-5
V gene: TRBV3-1
clone size: many
CDR3 length: 15
D gene: TRBD2
CDR3 DNA: TGTGCCAGCAGCCTAGCGGGGGGGGCTCCGGAGACCCAGTACTTC
CDR3 protein: CASSLAGGAPETQYF

J gene: TRBJ2-5
V gene: TRBV3-1
clone size: many
CDR3 length: 15
D gene: NA
CDR3 DNA: TGTGCCAGCAGCCAAGTGTTAGTAAGCCAAGAGACCCAGTACTTC
CDR3 protein: CASSQVLVSQETQYF

J gene: TRBJ2-3
V gene: TRBV25-1
clone size: many
CDR3 length: 16
D gene: NA
CDR3 DNA: TGTGCCAGCAGTGAATACTTGACAGCTAGCACAGATACGCAGTATTTT
CDR3 protein: CASSEYLTASTDTQYF

J gene: TRBJ2-1
V gene: TRBV28
clone size: many
CDR3 length: 16
D gene: TRBD1
CDR3 DNA: TGTGCCAGCAGGGAGAGACAGGGATCCTCCTACAATGAGCAGTTCTTC
CDR3 protein: CASRERQGSSYNEQFF

J gene: TRBJ2-5
V gene: TRBV4-1
clone size: many
CDR3 length: 16
D gene: TRBD2
CDR3 DNA: TGCGCCAGCAGCCAAGATAGCGGGACCCCTGTAGAGACCCAGTACTTC
CDR3 protein: CASSQDSGTPVETQYF

J gene: TRBJ2-7
V gene: TRBV11-2
clone size: NA
CDR3 length: 16
D gene: TRBD2
CDR3 DNA: TGTGCCAGCAGCTTTGGGGCTAGCGGGGGGGCCTACGAGCAGTACTTC
CDR3 protein: CASSFGASGGAYEQYF

J gene: TRBJ2-7
V gene: TRBV20-1
clone size: many
CDR3 length: 14
D gene: TRBD2
CDR3 DNA: TGCAGTGCTAAGTCGATGGCGGGGGGGTACGAGCAGTACTTC
CDR3 protein: CSAKSMAGGYEQYF

J gene: TRBJ2-1
V gene: TRBV20-1
clone size: NA
CDR3 length: 12
D gene: NA
CDR3 DNA: TGCAGTGCTAGAGACTCGGGCAATGAGCAGTTCTTC
CDR3 protein: CSARDSGNEQFF

J gene: TRBJ2-7
V gene: TRBV10-3
clone size: many
CDR3 length: 14
D gene: TRBD2
CDR3 DNA: TGTGCCATCAGTCCGGGGGGGGGGGGTTACGAGCAGTACTTC
CDR3 protein: CAISPGGGGYEQYF

J gene: TRBJ2-7
V gene: TRBV14
clone size: NA
CDR3 length: 13
D gene: NA
CDR3 DNA: TGTGCCAGCAGCCAAGAGAGAGGGTACGAGCAGTACTTC
CDR3 protein: CASSQERGYEQYF

J gene: TRBJ2-7
V gene: TRBV5-1
clone size: NA
CDR3 length: 18
D gene: TRBD2
CDR3 DNA: TGCGCCAGCAGTGGGAGCTGGCTAGCGGGAGTAAATCCCTACGAGCAGTACTTC
CDR3 protein: CASSGSWLAGVNPYEQYF

J gene: TRBJ2-5
V gene: TRBV30
clone size: many
CDR3 length: 16
D gene: TRBD2
CDR3 DNA: TGTGCCTGGAGTCCCTCTAGCGGGAGAGAACAAGAGACCCAGTACTTC
CDR3 protein: CAWSPSSGREQETQYF

J gene: TRBJ2-7
V gene: TRBV7-9
clone size: many
CDR3 length: 14
D gene: TRBD1
CDR3 DNA: TGTGCCAGCAGCTTAACCGGACAGGTCGACGAGCAGTACTTC
CDR3 protein: CASSLTGQVDEQYF

J gene: TRBJ1-1
V gene: TRBV11-2
clone size: NA
CDR3 length: 14
D gene: NA
CDR3 DNA: TGTGCCGGCGGGGGGGCTTTGGCTTCCGCTGAAGCTTTCTTT
CDR3 protein: CAGGGALASAEAFF

J gene: TRBJ1-1
V gene: TRBV29-1
clone size: many
CDR3 length: 16
D gene: TRBD1
CDR3 DNA: TGCAGCGTTCCTGGGACAGGGGGAATCACGAACACTGAAGCTTTCTTT
CDR3 protein: CSVPGTGGITNTEAFF

J gene: TRBJ2-1
V gene: TRBV7-9
clone size: many
CDR3 length: 15
D gene: NA
CDR3 DNA: TGTGCCAGCAGCCCCACCTCACCGATTGGCAATGAGCAGTTCTTC
CDR3 protein: CASSPTSPIGNEQFF

J gene: TRBJ2-5
V gene: TRBV12-3/TRBV12-4
clone size: many
CDR3 length: 14
D gene: NA
CDR3 DNA: TGTGCCAGCAGATCGACCGGGACTCAAGAGACCCAGTACTTC
CDR3 protein: CASRSTGTQETQYF

J gene: TRBJ1-1
V gene: TRBV29-1
clone size: many
CDR3 length: 13
D gene: NA
CDR3 DNA: TGCAGCGCCCTGCGGGCAGCAAGAACTGAAGCTTTCTTT
CDR3 protein: CSALRAARTEAFF

J gene: TRBJ2-1
V gene: TRBV7-9
clone size: many
CDR3 length: 15
D gene: NA
CDR3 DNA: TGTGCCAGCAGCTTAGCGACTAGATCCTACAATGAGCAGTTCTTC
CDR3 protein: CASSLATRSYNEQFF

J gene: TRBJ2-7
V gene: TRBV7-9
clone size: NA
CDR3 length: 13
D gene: NA
CDR3 DNA: TGTGCCAGCAGCGATCGACCGATTACCGAGCAGTACTTC
CDR3 protein: CASSDRPITEQYF

J gene: TRBJ2-3
V gene: TRBV11-2
clone size: many
CDR3 length: 15
D gene: NA
CDR3 DNA: TGTGCCAGCAGCTTAGTTCCCGGGGGAGGAGATACGCAGTATTTT
CDR3 protein: CASSLVPGGGDTQYF

J gene: TRBJ1-3
V gene: TRBV9
clone size: many
CDR3 length: 17
D gene: NA
CDR3 DNA: TGTGCCAGCAGCGTAGAATGGGGTGGCAGCTCTGGAAACACCATATATTTT
CDR3 protein: CASSVEWGGSSGNTIYF

J gene: TRBJ2-5
V gene: TRBV28
clone size: many
CDR3 length: 13
D gene: NA
CDR3 DNA: TGTGCCAGCAATAGACGGAGTTACGAGACCCAGTACTTC
CDR3 protein: CASNRRSYETQYF

J gene: TRBJ2-3
V gene: TRBV4-2
clone size: many
CDR3 length: 17
D gene: TRBD2
CDR3 DNA: TGTGCCAGCAGCCAAGGGAGTAGCGGGAGAGGCACAGATACGCAGTATTTT
CDR3 protein: CASSQGSSGRGTDTQYF